This paragraph covers one T cell receptor (beta chain) sequence. Its matching antigen is unknown. The data derive from a study of response to subunit inactivated influenza vaccine. Study-wide results and caveats: The authors proposed limited new T cell recruitment per seasonal influenza vaccination.

TCRdb used MiXCR to reprocess the RT-PCR reads, holding one entry per CDR3 protein. The repertoire has around 750,000 distinct CDR3 sequences, around 21% of them found once; the top ten carry more than 8.5%. CDR1 DFQATT and CDR2 SNEGSKA come from the germline V gene (reference sequence). The CDR3 is 12 residues long. The V end lost 6 bases, the J end lost 6 bases, and 12 bases lay between the germline ends. V and J are TRBV20-1 and TRBJ2-4, with D unresolved. This TCR was sampled from a middle-aged man who received an inactivated influenza vaccine. Specimen: PBMCs from blood, collected more than 4 days after vaccination. The CDR3 nucleotides read TGCAGTGCCGAACGCCGACCAAACATTCAGTACTTC. Amino acid sequence: CSAERRPNIQYF.